This is a list of T cell receptor beta chains from one sample in a study of T cells in Graves' hyperthyroidism and ophthalmopathy. One entry per CDR3 protein, called by TCRdb with MiXCR from the multiplex PCR reads. This sample has around 300,000 distinct CDR3 sequences; around 25% occur once, and the top ten carry roughly 24%. The sample taken for sequencing was blood. These receptors all stem from a man aged 35 to 55 with Graves' hyperthyroidism that later progressed to Graves' ophthalmopathy. Both conserved end residues are part of each CDR3. The D gene is left open where the match is weak. The size field is filled for only some rows; it gives once, few, many or a size class.

TGTGCCTGGAGTGTCTCCCCAGGGAGGTCGAACACCGGGGAGCTGTTTTTT	CAWSVSPGRSNTGELFF	.	.	TRBV30	TRBJ2-2
TGTGCCAGCAACAACAGGGTTGTCTATGGCTACACCTTC	CASNNRVVYGYTF	many	.	TRBV5-6	TRBJ1-2
TGTGCCAGCAGCCTTAGGGAAGCGGGGGAAGAGACCCAGTACTTC	CASSLREAGEETQYF	many	TRBD2	TRBV11-1	TRBJ2-5
TGTGCCAGCAGCCGGGACAGCCGAATTGGGGAGCTGTTTTTT	CASSRDSRIGELFF	many	TRBD1	TRBV6-4	TRBJ2-2
TGTGCCAGCAGTTTGGTAGCGGGAGAGAGAGGGGAGCAGTACTTC	CASSLVAGERGEQYF	.	TRBD2	TRBV27	TRBJ2-7
TGCAGTGCTCGACGACAGGGTCGGAACACTGAAGCTTTCTTT	CSARRQGRNTEAFF	many	TRBD1	TRBV20-1	TRBJ1-1
TGCAGTGCTAAGGTCCCGTTGGGCTACACCTTC	CSAKVPLGYTF	.	.	TRBV20-1	TRBJ1-2
TGTGCCAGCTCACCACGACTAGCGGGAGTCACCGGGGAGCTGTTTTTT	CASSPRLAGVTGELFF	many	TRBD2	TRBV18	TRBJ2-2
TGTGCCAGCAGTTACTCGAAGTCCGGGGAGCTGTTTTTT	CASSYSKSGELFF	many	.	TRBV6-5	TRBJ2-2
TGTGCCAGTAGTCAAAATCCGGGACAGGGAGGGACCCAGTACTTC	CASSQNPGQGGTQYF	many	TRBD1	TRBV19	TRBJ2-5
TGCAGTGCCAACCCCCCCCCGGGACTAGAAGACGAGCAGTACTTC	CSANPPPGLEDEQYF	many	TRBD2	TRBV20-1	TRBJ2-7
TGTGCCAGCAGTTTAAATCGTCCGGCGGGGAACACTGAAGCTTTCTTT	CASSLNRPAGNTEAFF	.	.	TRBV27	TRBJ1-1
TGTGCCAGCAGCGTTCTCTCTAGCGGGAGGATTTACGAGCAGTACTTC	CASSVLSSGRIYEQYF	many	TRBD2	TRBV7-4	TRBJ2-7
TGTGCCAGCAATAGCTACCCCAAAAACATTCAGTACTTC	CASNSYPKNIQYF	.	.	TRBV7-2	TRBJ2-4
TGCAGTGCCAGATCCGGACACCAATATAGCAATCAGCCCCAGCATTTT	CSARSGHQYSNQPQHF	many	.	TRBV20-1	TRBJ1-5
TGTGCCAGCAGCGTAGGGGTAGCGACAACCTACGAGCAGTACTTC	CASSVGVATTYEQYF	many	.	TRBV9	TRBJ2-7
TGTGCCAGTTGGAGTAGGGTAACCTACGAGCAGTACTTC	CASWSRVTYEQYF	.	.	TRBV6-1	TRBJ2-7
TGTGCCACAATTTTGGAGACCCAGTACTTC	CATILETQYF	many	.	TRBV6-1	TRBJ2-5
TGCAGTGCTAGGGACCTAGCGGGAGCGTCAGAGACCCAGTACTTC	CSARDLAGASETQYF	.	TRBD2	TRBV20-1	TRBJ2-5
TGTGCCAGTAGTTGGGGGGGTGGCGGGGTCGAGACCCAGTACTTC	CASSWGGGGVETQYF	few	TRBD2	TRBV19	TRBJ2-5
TGTGCCACCAGTGAACCGGCCAGGGGGAACACCGGGGAGCTGTTTTTT	CATSEPARGNTGELFF	.	.	TRBV24-1	TRBJ2-2
TGTGCCAGCAGTTCACGAATCCGGGACAGGGGAAAGACCCAGTACTTC	CASSSRIRDRGKTQYF	.	TRBD1	TRBV28	TRBJ2-5
TGTGCCAGCAACCTACTCCAAATAGCGTCAGAGAACACCGGGGAGCTGTTTTTT	CASNLLQIASENTGELFF	.	.	TRBV6-2/TRBV6-3	TRBJ2-2
TGTGCCAGCAGCCAAGTCCCCTCTGGGGCCAACGTCCTGACTTTC	CASSQVPSGANVLTF	many	.	TRBV3-1	TRBJ2-6
TGCAGTGCAACAGTGGGGACCGAGCAGTACTTC	CSATVGTEQYF	many	.	TRBV20-1	TRBJ2-7
TGCAGTGCTCAGACAGCTAACTATGGCTACACCTTC	CSAQTANYGYTF	many	.	TRBV20-1	TRBJ1-2
TGTGCCAGCAGACCCTGGGGGGGGACAGAGACCCAGTACTTC	CASRPWGGTETQYF	.	TRBD2	TRBV6-1	TRBJ2-5